Detailed here is one TCR beta chain. Its antigen is unidentified. This sample was included in a study of HIV-infected patients and healthy controls. The repertoire came from unfractionated whole blood and reflected all unsorted peripheral T cells. The RNA source was a 2.5 ml peripheral blood draw. Overall study results and limits: When repertoires were size-matched, rare events in HIV-infected data became overweighted.

The CDR3 is 16 residues long. Germline V gene data show CDR1 as DFQATT and CDR2 as SNEGSKA (reference sequence). The V and J ends lost 3 bases and 8 bases, in that order; junction bases with no gene match: 11. Reverse transcription used 450 to 650 ng RNA and constant-region primers for alpha and beta. Using multiplexing indices, alpha and beta chain libraries were generated apart by chain-specific third strand synthesis. All rearrangements within a chain used one primer pair; cDNA molecules carried barcodes. A short first PCR added P5 and P7 adapter elements and a second index. TCRdb fed the 5' RACE reads into MiXCR, producing one record per CDR3 protein. This table holds 9,000 to 13,000 distinct CDR3 sequences, roughly 5.6% found once.

Sample: blood, taken before antiretroviral therapy. The receptor comes from an adult with HIV infection. The chain employs TRBV20-1 and TRBJ2-1; 12 bases are shared with TRBD2. This CDR3 reads CSASLAGGARVDEQFF. DNA for the CDR3: TGCAGTGCTAGCCTAGCGGGGGGGGCCAGGGTAGATGAGCAGTTCTTC.